The 27 T cell receptor beta chains below come from one sample, sequenced in a study of blood T cell repertoires in COVID-19. Sequenced by immunoSEQ multiplex PCR; TCRdb stores in-frame clones only, minus some. The data show 150,000 to 200,000 clones, with 80% to 90% seen just once and approximately 11% held by the top ten. Sequencing was done on a sample of peripheral blood. The receptor set was obtained from a human donor in a cohort sampled during active COVID-19.

The V gene is TRBV5-1, the J gene TRBJ2-2, with 8 bases fitting TRBD1. V lost 6 bases to trimming and J lost 3 bases; unmatched junction nucleotides: 7. From germline, CDR1 is SGHRS and CDR2 YFSETQ. The CDR3 extends over 15 amino acids. The CDR3 loop reads CASIGQGGYTGELFF. The CDR3 region has the DNA TGCGCCAGCATCGGACAGGGAGGATACACCGGGGAGCTGTTTTTT. Variable domain in full (rest from reference TRBV5-1 and TRBJ2-2): KAGVTQTPRYLIKTRGQQVTLSCSPISGHRSVSWYQQTPGQGLQFLFEYFSETQRNKGNFPGRFSGRQFSNSRSEMNVSTLELGDSALYLCASIGQGGYTGELFFGEGSRLTVL.

The chain uses TRBV6-6 and TRBJ2-7; a possible D gene is TRBD2 (6 bases). Germline CDR1 MNHNY, CDR2 SVGAGI (reference sequence). The CDR3 totals 12 residues. Trimming pared 7 bases from V and 4 bases from J, leaving 11 bases between. The CDR3 loop is CASNSGGYEQYF. CDR3 DNA sequence: TGTGCCAGCAACTCAGGAGGGTACGAGCAGTACTTC.

The CDR3 loop is CASSQDRGTSTYF. The CDR3 DNA reads TGCGCCAGCAGCCAAGATCGAGGGACTAGTACGTACTTC. V gene TRBV4-3 combines with J gene TRBJ2-7; the match to TRBD2 covers 8 bases. Germline CDR1 LGHNA, CDR2 YSLEER. The CDR3 loop spans 13 amino acids. The V and J ends lost 0 bases and 12 bases, in that order; junction bases with no gene match: 7.

This clone came up a few times. This chain connects TRBV28 to TRBJ1-1; TRBD1 matches 9 bases. The germline V gene has CDR1 MDHEN and CDR2 SYDVKM. The V gene end was trimmed by 5 bases and the J gene end by 3 bases; junction bases not matched to a gene: 16. This CDR3 is 18 amino acids long. DNA for the CDR3: TGTGCCAGCAGTCCGTTGGGTGAGACAGGGGGACGGGACACTGAAGCTTTCTTT. This encodes CASSPLGETGGRDTEAFF.

V gene TRBV4-3 combines with J gene TRBJ2-1; perhaps TRBD2 as D (5 bases). The CDR3 length is 15 residues. Germline CDR1 LGHNA, CDR2 YSLEER. Trimming shortened V by 1 base and J by 10 bases, and 17 bases separated the two germline ends. CDR3 in DNA: TGCGCCAGCAGCCAAGGAGGGCCTAGTTCCAAGGAGCAGTTCTTC. Protein sequence: CASSQGGPSSKEQFF.

The V and J genes are TRBV5-1 and TRBJ1-1, with 7 bases fitting TRBD1. The junction had 6 bases not matched to a gene; V was cut back by 1 base and J by 3 bases. The length of the CDR3 is 15 residues. Germline V gene sequence: CDR1 SGHRS, CDR2 YFSETQ. The CDR3 bases are TGCGCCAGCAGCTTGAGACAGGGAGGCGACACTGAAGCTTTCTTT. Amino acids: CASSLRQGGDTEAFF.

This sequence joins TRBV5-5 and TRBJ2-3; TRBD2 might be the D (6 bases). Germline CDR1 reads SGHKS; CDR2 reads YYEKEE (reference sequence). This CDR3 region has 13 residues. Between the trimmed V and J ends, which lost 0 bases and 9 bases, there was a span of 11 bases. CDR3 sequence reads: CASSLEGEVTQYF. CDR3 sequence (DNA): TGTGCCAGCAGCTTGGAAGGGGAGGTGACGCAGTATTTT.

The rearrangement links TRBV7-3 to TRBJ2-7; no clear D. The CDR3 has 13 amino acids. Germline loops: CDR1 SGHTA, CDR2 FQGTGA. V was trimmed by 1 base and J by 7 bases, leaving 11 bases between them. The CDR3 protein is CASSLILGQEQYF. CDR3 bases: TGTGCCAGCAGCTTAATCCTAGGTCAAGAGCAGTACTTC.

The chain employs TRBV11-2 and TRBJ2-7; 7 bases map to TRBD1. V was pared by 5 bases and J by 6 bases, with 1 base of the junction left unmatched. This CDR3 contains 11 residues. Germline V gene lookup returns CDR1 SGHAT and CDR2 FQNNGV. The CDR3, as DNA: TGTGCCAGCAGCCCAGGGGGCGAGCAGTACTTC. The encoded protein is CASSPGGEQYF.

The V gene is TRBV28, the J gene TRBJ1-5; D possibly corresponds to TRBD1 (5 bases). The V gene lost 5 bases and the J gene lost 1 base, with 12 bases spanning the gap. The germline V gene has CDR1 MDHEN and CDR2 SYDVKM. The CDR3 totals 15 residues. CDR3 in DNA: TGTGCCAGCAGTCCCCAGGGTCAGAGCAATCAGCCCCAGCATTTT. Translating it yields CASSPQGQSNQPQHF.

This clone was seen repeatedly, ten times or more. V is TRBV24-1 and J is TRBJ1-5, with D maybe TRBD1 (5 bases). Trimming left V 2 bases short and J 3 bases short, with 13 bases between. This CDR3 contains 16 residues. Germline assignment: CDR1 KGHDR and CDR2 SFDVKD. The CDR3 here is CATSDSLDSFNQPQHF. CDR3 coding DNA: TGTGCCACCAGTGATTCGCTTGACAGCTTCAATCAGCCCCAGCATTTT.

This clone appeared once. The CDR3 DNA is TGCGCCAGCAGCCTAGGGACAGGGGATTCACCCCTCCACTTT. This codes for CASSLGTGDSPLHF. This chain links TRBV23-1 with TRBJ1-6, with 10 bases aligning to TRBD1. TRBV23-1 is filed as an ORF, its function uncertain. Trimming at V came to 6 bases and at J to 8 bases, leaving 4 bases not matched to a gene. The CDR3 length is 14 residues.

This clone came up once. The CDR3, as DNA: TGTGCCAGCAGCGAGACAGGCGCCTTCTACGAGCAGTACTTC. Translated: CASSETGAFYEQYF. The chain carries TRBV21-1 and TRBJ2-7; the DNA was not compared with TRBD1, the D call given in the table. TRBV21-1 is a pseudogene. The CDR3 consists of 14 residues.

The chain links TRBV6-6 to TRBJ2-5; 8 bases fit TRBD1. The junction had 7 bases not matched to a gene; V was cut back by 8 bases and J by 5 bases. The CDR3 runs 13 residues. CDR1 MNHNY and CDR2 SVGAGI come from the germline V gene (reference sequence). As DNA, the CDR3 is TGTGCCAGCGATCAGGGGGCCCGGGAGACCCAGTACTTC. It encodes CASDQGARETQYF.

CDR3 in DNA: TGTGCCAGCAGTTTTCGCAGGGCCCATGGCTACACCTTC. Its protein product is CASSFRRAHGYTF. The rearrangement uses TRBV12-3 or TRBV12-4 and TRBJ1-2; possibly TRBD1 for D (5 bases). The CDR3 totals 13 residues. With 3 bases removed from V and 6 bases from J, the gap between germline ends came to 11 bases.

The chain recombines TRBV21-1 with TRBJ1-1. TRBV21-1 is a pseudogene locus. This CDR3 is built from 14 residues. CDR3 sequence: CASRQRGDNTEAFF. The CDR3, as DNA: TGTGCCAGCAGGCAGCGGGGGGATAACACTGAAGCTTTCTTT.

The CDR3 reads CASSLGTGGSNQPQHF. The CDR3 bases are TGTGCCAGCTCACTAGGGACAGGGGGGAGCAATCAGCCCCAGCATTTT. The rearrangement uses TRBV18 and TRBJ1-5, with 11 bases matching TRBD1. V lost 4 bases to trimming and J lost 1 base; unmatched junction nucleotides: 3. This CDR3 spans 16 amino acids. CDR1 and CDR2 from the germline V gene are KGHSH and LQKENI. The whole variable domain, remainder taken from reference TRBV18 and TRBJ1-5, is NAGVMQNPRHLVRRRGQEARLRCSPMKGHSHVYWYRQLPEEGLKFMVYLQKENIIDESGMPKERFSAEFPKEGPSILRIQQVVRGDSAAYFCASSLGTGGSNQPQHFGDGTRLSIL.

The genes are TRBV27 and TRBJ2-3; D gene uncertain. Germline V gene data show CDR1 as MNHEY and CDR2 as SMNVEV (reference sequence). Trimming left V 5 bases short and J 6 bases short, with 12 bases between. The CDR3 is made up of 13 amino acids. The CDR3 region is CASSPRIVDTQYF. DNA for the CDR3: TGTGCCAGCAGTCCCAGGATTGTTGATACGCAGTATTTT.

The V call is TRBV6-2 or TRBV6-3, the J call TRBJ2-1, with 10 bases that match TRBD2. CDR3 length: 15 residues. V lost 4 bases and J lost 10; bases outside the gene matches: 10. Germline loops: CDR1 MNHEY, CDR2 SVGEGT. The CDR3 sequence is CASSSQRGGRGEQFF. The CDR3, as DNA: TGTGCCAGCAGTTCCCAGCGGGGGGGCCGGGGGGAGCAGTTCTTC.

The genes are TRBV29-1 and TRBJ1-2, with TRBD1 identical over 8 bases. Germline V lookup: CDR1 SQVTM, CDR2 ANQGSEA. CDR3 length equals 13 residues. Unmatched junction bases numbered 6, after V lost 1 base and J lost 8 bases. CDR3 DNA: TGCAGCGTTGAAGTCGCCAGGGGGCAGGGCTACACCTTC. It is translated as CSVEVARGQGYTF.

This clone was counted a single time. CDR3 sequence: CASSGQLALPYNEQFF. The CDR3 nucleotides are TGTGCCAGCAGTGGCCAACTAGCGCTTCCCTACAATGAGCAGTTCTTC. The chain employs TRBV25-1 and TRBJ2-1, with 7 bases aligning to TRBD2. The CDR3 is 16 residues long. From germline, CDR1 is MGHDK and CDR2 SYGVNS. V shed 4 bases and J 2 bases; nucleotides not matched to a gene: 8. The full variable domain, with the rest looked up from reference TRBV25-1 and TRBJ2-1, is EADIYQTPRYLVIGTGKKITLECSQTMGHDKMYWYQQDPGMELHLIHYSYGVNSTEKGDLSSESTVSRIRTEHFPLTLESARPSHTSQYLCASSGQLALPYNEQFFGPGTRLTVL.

The chain links TRBV7-2 to TRBJ2-5; 7 nucleotides agree with TRBD2. CDR3 length: 15 residues. With V trimmed by 4 bases and J by 1 base, 6 bases remained unmatched. From germline, CDR1 is SGHTA and CDR2 FQGNSA. The chain's CDR3 is CASSSSAGTQETQYF. The CDR3 DNA follows: TGTGCCAGCAGCTCCTCAGCGGGGACCCAAGAGACCCAGTACTTC.

J is TRBJ2-7 and V is TRBV6-5, with TRBD1 identical over 11 bases. Germline loops: CDR1 MNHEY, CDR2 SVGAGI. The CDR3 spans 14 residues. J gave up 5 bases and V 5 bases, and 5 bases lay outside the gene matches. Here the CDR3 reads CASSRDRGDDEQYF. The CDR3 region has the DNA TGTGCCAGCAGTCGGGACAGGGGGGACGACGAGCAGTACTTC.

This clone has a single count. The V and J genes are TRBV11-2 and TRBJ2-7, with 9 bases aligning to TRBD1. From germline, CDR1 is SGHAT and CDR2 FQNNGV. CDR3 length: 15 residues. After removal of 5 bases from V and 5 bases from J, the junction contained 10 bases not matched to a gene. CDR3 in DNA: TGTGCCAGCAGCAATAAGGCCGGGACAGGGAACGAGCAGTACTTC. Its protein is CASSNKAGTGNEQYF.

The CDR3 loop reads CASRPPGGWADTQYF. The CDR3, as DNA: TGTGCCAGCAGACCCCCGGGGGGCTGGGCAGATACGCAGTATTTT. The chain combines TRBV7-9 with TRBJ2-3; a possible D gene is TRBD2 (7 bases). The CDR3 loop spans 15 amino acids. V shed 6 bases and J shed 4 bases, with 17 bases lying between them. Germline V gene data show CDR1 as SEHNR and CDR2 as FQNEAQ (reference sequence).

The chain employs TRBV19 and TRBJ2-2; tentative D call: TRBD2 (6 bases). This CDR3 has 15 residues. Trimming removed 5 bases at V and 8 bases at J, with 18 bases between. Per the germline V gene, CDR1 is LNHDA and CDR2 is SQIVND (reference sequence). The CDR3 here is CASSEGRTRSGELFF. In nucleotides, the CDR3 is TGTGCCAGTAGTGAGGGGAGGACTCGGAGTGGGGAGCTGTTTTTT.

The rearrangement uses TRBV7-6 and TRBJ2-1; 7 nucleotides agree with TRBD2. The CDR3 has 17 residues. In germline, CDR1 is SGHVS, CDR2 FNYEAQ. Trimming took 2 bases from V and 7 from J; bases not matched to a gene: 14. CDR3 residues: CASSLHPPAGVGNEQFF. As DNA, the CDR3 is TGTGCCAGCAGCTTACATCCGCCTGCGGGAGTTGGAAATGAGCAGTTCTTC.